One and the same sample provided the 26 T cell receptor beta chains below, sequenced in a study of cytomegalovirus exposure and HLA in healthy donors. Vbeta (60) and Jbeta (13) primers were used in the PCR. Assay: immunoSEQ multiplex PCR; the TCRdb copy retains only in-frame clones and omits some. The sample lists about 120,000 clones, roughly 70% occurring once. Sequenced sample: PBMCs. These receptors were taken from a woman aged 18-29 years in good health and CMV-seronegative.

The V call is TRBV7-2, the J call TRBJ1-6; 8 bases align to TRBD1. With 5 bases clipped from V and 17 bases from J, the junction kept 8 bases outside the gene matches. The germline V gene has CDR1 SGHTA and CDR2 FQGNSA. This CDR3 has 12 residues. CDR3 nucleotides: TGTGCCAGCAGCGAGAGCAGGGGGCAAGTCCACTTT. It is translated as CASSESRGQVHF.

J is TRBJ2-1 and V is TRBV5-6; 9 positions match TRBD2. The CDR3 totals 17 residues. Germline-derived CDR1 and CDR2 are SGHDT and YYEEEE. J gave up 4 bases and V 1 base, and 9 bases lay outside the gene matches. CDR3 loop: CASSLRPSGVAYNEQFF. DNA of the CDR3: TGTGCCAGCAGCTTGAGGCCTAGCGGGGTGGCTTACAATGAGCAGTTCTTC.

The V call is TRBV6-5, the J call TRBJ1-4; 7 nucleotides match TRBD1. After removal of 4 bases from V and 0 bases from J, the junction contained 2 bases not matched to a gene. CDR1 is MNHEY and CDR2 is SVGAGI in the germline V gene. This CDR3 is built from 15 residues. The DNA for the CDR3 is TGTGCCAGCAGTTGGGACAGTGCAACTAATGAAAAACTGTTTTTT. Translated: CASSWDSATNEKLFF.

The chain links TRBV6-1 to TRBJ2-5; TRBD2 aligns across 7 bases. V gave up 2 bases and J gave up 4 bases; unmatched junction bases: 7. The germline CDR1 and CDR2 sequences are MNHNS and SASEGT. The length of the CDR3 is 15 residues. The CDR3: CASSERFREGETQYF. CDR3 coding DNA: TGTGCCAGCAGTGAACGCTTCAGGGAGGGAGAGACCCAGTACTTC.

This clone was seen just once. The rearrangement joins TRBV30 to TRBJ2-1; TRBD1 agrees at 7 bases. This CDR3 is 14 amino acids long. The germline V gene encodes CDR1 GTSNPN and CDR2 SVGIG (reference sequence). Trimming at V came to 2 bases and at J to 4 bases, leaving 5 bases not matched to a gene. CDR3 nucleotides: TGTGCCTGGAGTCGGGGACAGCCTTACAATGAGCAGTTCTTC. It specifies CAWSRGQPYNEQFF. Looking up the rest from reference TRBV30 and TRBJ2-1 gives the full variable domain: SQTIHQWPATLVQPVGSPLSLECTVEGTSNPNLYWYRQAAGRGLQLLFYSVGIGQISSEVPQNLSASRPQDRQFILSSKKLLLSDSGFYLCAWSRGQPYNEQFFGPGTRLTVL.

This clone was seen once. This chain joins TRBV5-4 and TRBJ1-1; no clear D. The CDR3 sequence is 13 residues long. Trimming stripped 5 bases from V and 1 base from J, with 9 bases between. The germline V gene encodes CDR1 SGHNT and CDR2 YYREEE (reference sequence). As DNA, the CDR3 is TGTGCCAGCAGGGAGTTAACGAACACTGAAGCTTTCTTT. As protein: CASRELTNTEAFF.

The J gene is TRBJ2-7, the V gene TRBV23-1; 9 bases are a match to TRBD2. TRBV23-1 is an ORF; its function is uncertain. V lost 0 bases and J lost 4; bases outside the gene matches: 10. The CDR3 loop spans 17 amino acids. In DNA form, the CDR3 reads TGCGCCAGCAGTCAATCGGTCCGGCTAGCGGGGAAATACGAGCAGTACTTC. It translates to CASSQSVRLAGKYEQYF.

The V and J genes are TRBV19 and TRBJ2-5, with 8 bases fitting TRBD2. Losses at the gene ends were 5 bases for V and 4 bases for J; bases not matched to a gene: 9. Germline CDR1 reads LNHDA; CDR2 reads SQIVND (reference sequence). The CDR3 contains 15 residues. CDR3 region: CASSPLPAGGETQYF. CDR3 coding DNA: TGTGCCAGTAGTCCACTCCCCGCGGGGGGAGAGACCCAGTACTTC. The complete variable domain, with remaining parts taken from reference TRBV19 and TRBJ2-5, reads DGGITQSPKYLFRKEGQNVTLSCEQNLNHDAMYWYRQDPGQGLRLIYYSQIVNDFQKGDIAEGYSVSREKKESFPLTVTSAQKNPTAFYLCASSPLPAGGETQYFGPGTRLLVL.

This clone occurred once. The rearrangement uses TRBV29-1 and TRBJ1-2, with D maybe TRBD1 (6 bases). Germline assignment: CDR1 SQVTM and CDR2 ANQGSEA. V lost 0 bases and J lost 6, with 14 bases in between. This CDR3 is 14 amino acids long. CDR3 sequence (DNA): TGCAGCGTTGAAGATAGGGGGGGGCCCGATGGCTACACCTTC. It encodes CSVEDRGGPDGYTF.

This clone was observed a few times. The chain carries TRBV27 and TRBJ1-5; a possible D gene is TRBD1 (5 bases). This CDR3 comprises 15 residues. V was shortened by 3 bases and J by 3 bases, with 12 bases between the two germline ends. CDR1 is MNHEY and CDR2 is SMNVEV in the germline V gene (reference sequence). The CDR3 spells CASSLGRAPNQPQHF. The CDR3 DNA is TGTGCCAGCAGTTTGGGCAGGGCGCCCAATCAGCCCCAGCATTTT.

The chain has TRBV28 and TRBJ1-5; D may be TRBD1 (6 bases). The V end was cut by 5 bases, the J end by 1 base, with 12 bases between. Germline V gene sequence: CDR1 MDHEN, CDR2 SYDVKM. This CDR3 comprises 15 residues. The CDR3 protein is CASSPPGESNQPQHF. DNA for the CDR3: TGTGCCAGCAGTCCCCCAGGGGAAAGCAATCAGCCCCAGCATTTT.

CDR3 protein: CASSLSGGDGDTQYF. For the CDR3, the DNA is TGCGCCAGCAGCTTGTCGGGGGGCGACGGAGATACGCAGTATTTT. The rearrangement links TRBV5-1 to TRBJ2-3; D might be TRBD2 (7 bases). Germline V CDR1 and CDR2: SGHRS, YFSETQ. Trimming left V 1 base short and J 5 bases short, with 14 bases between. The CDR3 extends over 15 amino acids.

This clone was seen more than once but under ten times. The V call is TRBV6-1, the J call TRBJ2-7, with a weak D call TRBD1 (6 bases). The V end was cut by 6 bases, the J end by 4 bases, with 10 bases between. The CDR3 is made up of 12 amino acids. The germline V gene has CDR1 MNHNS and CDR2 SASEGT. CDR3 nucleotides: TGTGCCAGCAGCCACAGGGTATACGAGCAGTACTTC. Translating it yields CASSHRVYEQYF.

The rearrangement joins TRBV2 to TRBJ2-7; 13 bases match TRBD2. V shed 6 bases and J 5 bases; nucleotides not matched to a gene: 4. The CDR3 is made up of 14 amino acids. Germline V gives CDR1 SNHLY, CDR2 FYNNEI. Here the CDR3 reads CASSEGLAGNEQYF. In DNA form, the CDR3 reads TGTGCCAGCAGCGAGGGACTAGCGGGGAACGAGCAGTACTTC. Together with reference TRBV2 and TRBJ2-7, the CDR3 gives the full variable domain: EPEVTQTPSHQVTQMGQEVILRCVPISNHLYFYWYRQILGQKVEFLVSFYNNEISEKSEIFDDQFSVERPDGSNFTLKIRSTKLEDSAMYFCASSEGLAGNEQYFGPGTRLTVT.

In this sample, this clone turned up once. This sequence joins TRBV6-5 and TRBJ1-2; 7 nucleotides line up with TRBD1. The V and J ends lost 6 bases and 1 base, in that order; junction bases with no gene match: 2. In germline, CDR1 is MNHEY, CDR2 SVGAGI. The CDR3 totals 13 residues. The DNA of the CDR3 is TGTGCCAGCAGCAACAGGGGTAACTATGGCTACACCTTC. This gives the protein CASSNRGNYGYTF.

The V gene is TRBV6-5, the J gene TRBJ2-2; D may be TRBD2 (5 bases). The V gene's germline CDR1 is MNHEY and CDR2 SVGAGI. The CDR3 extends over 14 amino acids. Between the trimmed V and J ends, which lost 2 bases and 5 bases, there was a span of 9 bases. Here the CDR3 DNA reads TGTGCCAGCAGTTACGGGAGATTGACCGGGGAGCTGTTTTTT. This translates into CASSYGRLTGELFF.

The CDR3: CSAPSVYGYTF. Written as DNA, the CDR3 is TGCAGTGCTCCCAGCGTCTATGGCTACACCTTC. The chain uses TRBV20-1 and TRBJ1-2, with unresolved D. Germline V gene lookup returns CDR1 DFQATT and CDR2 SNEGSKA (reference sequence). Trimming cost V 5 bases and J 4 bases, with 8 bases left between them. The CDR3 is 11 amino acids.

This chain connects TRBV10-1 to TRBJ1-5, with 12 bases fitting TRBD1. Germline V gives CDR1 WNHNN, CDR2 SYGVQD (reference sequence). The J segment lost 5 bases and the V segment lost 4 bases, leaving 9 bases of the junction unmatched. This CDR3 is built from 17 residues. The CDR3 DNA follows: TGCGCCAGCAGTGGAGGGACAGGGGGCCCAGGGGATCAGCCCCAGCATTTT. As protein: CASSGGTGGPGDQPQHF.

Only a few counts were recorded for this clone. The V and J genes are TRBV9 and TRBJ2-7; TRBD1 aligns across 8 bases. With 5 bases clipped from V and 0 bases from J, the junction kept 13 bases outside the gene matches. The CDR3 is 17 amino acids. Germline V gene sequence: CDR1 SGDLS, CDR2 YYNGEE. The chain's CDR3 is CASSPRGTGDGSYEQYF. The CDR3 DNA reads TGTGCCAGCAGTCCGAGGGGGACAGGCGACGGCTCCTACGAGCAGTACTTC.

J is TRBJ2-2 and V is TRBV4-1; 8 positions agree with TRBD2. The germline V gene encodes CDR1 MGHRA and CDR2 YSYEKL. J was trimmed by 2 bases and V by 0 bases; bases with no gene match: 5. This CDR3 spans 17 amino acids. The CDR3 sequence: CASSQDVRGGNTGELFF. Written as DNA, the CDR3 is TGCGCCAGCAGCCAAGATGTACGGGGGGGAAACACCGGGGAGCTGTTTTTT.

The V and J genes are TRBV5-1 and TRBJ2-7; 9 nucleotides agree with TRBD1. Germline V gene sequence: CDR1 SGHRS, CDR2 YFSETQ. With 0 bases clipped from V and 0 bases from J, the junction kept 16 bases outside the gene matches. The CDR3 consists of 20 residues. CDR3 nucleotides: TGCGCCAGCAGCTTGGCCCTCCTTCCGGGACAGGGAAGAAGCTCCTACGAGCAGTACTTC. Its protein is CASSLALLPGQGRSSYEQYF.

The chain uses TRBV28 and TRBJ2-5; D unresolved. The DNA matches TRBJ2-7 better at its end, which makes the J call doubtful. The V gene's germline CDR1 is MDHEN and CDR2 SYDVKM. CDR3 length equals 12 residues. CDR3 loop: CASSLHPYEQYF. The CDR3 DNA reads TGTGCCAGCAGTCTTCATCCCTACGAGCAGTACTTC.

This clone was counted only a few times. CDR3 DNA: TGCGCCAGCAGCCAAGATATTACTAGCGGGGGGGACGAGCAGTTCTTC. Translation: CASSQDITSGGDEQFF. The chain employs TRBV4-1 and TRBJ2-1, with 13 bases identical to TRBD2. Unmatched junction bases numbered 6, after V lost 0 bases and J lost 10 bases. This CDR3 has 16 amino acids. From germline, CDR1 is MGHRA and CDR2 YSYEKL.

The chain has TRBV7-2 and TRBJ1-5; weak D call: TRBD1 (5 bases). There are 13 residues in the CDR3. Germline values: CDR1 SGHTA, CDR2 FQGNSA. Between the trimmed V and J ends, which lost 2 bases and 7 bases, there was a span of 9 bases. The CDR3 spells CASSLNSGQPQHF. Here the CDR3 DNA reads TGTGCCAGCAGCTTAAATTCAGGGCAGCCCCAGCATTTT.

This chain joins TRBV15 and TRBJ1-5; 9 nucleotides agree with TRBD1. With V trimmed by 5 bases and J by 5 bases, 4 bases remained unmatched. The V gene's germline CDR1 is LNHNV and CDR2 YYDKDF (reference sequence). The CDR3 is made up of 14 amino acids. CDR3 residues: CATSDDRGYQPQHF. In nucleotides, the CDR3 is TGTGCCACCAGCGACGACAGGGGGTATCAGCCCCAGCATTTT.

This chain uses TRBV5-1 with TRBJ2-1; D may be TRBD2 (5 bases). The CDR3 extends over 15 amino acids. With 4 bases removed from V and 0 bases from J, the gap between germline ends came to 11 bases. In germline, CDR1 is SGHRS, CDR2 YFSETQ. In DNA, the CDR3 is TGCGCCAGCAGCACGACCAGCGGCTCCTACAATGAGCAGTTCTTC. Amino acid sequence: CASSTTSGSYNEQFF.